This T cell receptor beta chain was found in a study of beta chain features in type 1 diabetes (dated 2018 in TCRdb). A note on the overall study: Patients and healthy donors did not differ in mean age, gender distribution, total cell number or subset yield. A total of 90 million to 130 million sorted cells were examined across all samples, and a strong correlation was observed between cell number per subset and RNA yield. In the study, recently diagnosed type 1 diabetes patients and matched healthy donors were compared on the TCRB repertoires of their sorted circulating CD4+ T cell subsets. Naive and central memory subsets were obtained from all 30 or so donors, but regulatory and stem cell-like memory subsets were isolated from only 8 patients and roughly 8 healthy donors.

This clone was picked up a small number of times. Its antigen specificity is not known. No much larger clone exists at a distance of one base, and base qualities are not known. CDR1 and CDR2 (MNHEY, SMNVEV) derive from the germline V gene (reference sequence). The CDR3 covers 14 residues, taking in both the cysteine and the phenylalanine. The entry retains the CDR3 DNA only, 42 bases that are in frame from base 1. Trimming removed 2 bases from V and 6 bases from J, leaving 11 bases between the germline ends. The entire isolated RNA was reverse transcribed using the High Capacity cDNA Reverse Transcription Kit, and thus expressed TCRB transcripts were sequenced. Deep immunoSEQ sequencing was performed on naive, central memory and regulatory T cell samples, with an average of roughly 3.6 million total reads per sample. Sorted cells were lysed in RLT buffer, and RNA was extracted using DNase-treated RNeasy Micro or Mini kits according to cell number. To prevent cross-contamination, each cell subset was processed individually, whereas patient and healthy donor samples were processed jointly. The immunoSEQ multiplex PCR was used to amplify TCRB sequences from cDNA, generating 87-bp fragments that spanned the CDR3 region. The amplicons were sequenced using the Illumina HiSeq platform. Concerning the study's data processing: PCR bias was computationally corrected using synthetic template baselines, reads within Hamming distance 2 were collapsed, and singletons that could not be merged were discarded. Reads were aligned against IMGT to assign V, D and J genes, CDR3 length and insertions or deletions at six rearrangement sites. Within each subset, clonotype counts were normalized to the number of sorted cells before true diversity and Gini coefficients were calculated with the tcR R package. Repertoire sharing was quantified using the overlap coefficient calculated on TCRB nucleotide sequences. Out-of-frame TCRB sequences from naive cells were analyzed to stand in for the pre-selection repertoire. The table comes from immuneACCESS by way of TCRdb, which keeps in-frame sequences with V and J called. Part of the clones is missing from these tables; in studies checked, under half for an unresolved V gene and the rest for unknown reasons. V, J and clone size were drawn from that table, and D and trimming were deduced from the DNA. The sample data list about 370,000 clones, and more than 12% of these were observed just once. The leading ten clones occupy roughly 0.019% of the sample.

General study outcomes and caveats: Shorter templates might have been favored by PCR, but patient and control samples were amplified and corrected together, so both groups would have been affected equally by any skew. Fewer insertions and more nucleotide deletions at VDJ recombination sites were observed in patients with type 1 diabetes, implying thymic rearrangement abnormalities. The naive, central memory and regulatory TCRB repertoires appeared to resemble one another more closely among patients than among healthy donors. Type 1 diabetes patients showed a moderate but significant shortening of TCRB CDR3 length in all four CD4+ subsets. Only small numbers of individuals were included in the HLA sub-analyses, which left unresolved whether HLA type had any influence on TCRB rearrangement. Because cDNA rather than genomic DNA was sequenced, highly expressing activated cells could have been over-represented, although no difference in activation and CD3 levels was found between groups.

From each donor, a single peripheral blood sample of about 110 mL on average was drawn into heparinised tubes. A BD FACSAria II and a panel including CD45RO, CCR7, CD25, CD127, CD95 and CD27 were used to sort naive, central memory, regulatory and stem cell-like memory CD4+ T cells. A purity above 98% was achieved for all sorted populations. PBMCs were separated immediately by Lymphoprep density gradient centrifugation and were stained directly, without being cultured. Samples were stained and sorted in pairs, with one healthy donor and one patient per experiment, so that batch effects were minimized.

The sequence came from a woman between 18 and 29 years old in good health. Sequencing input: naive CD4+ T cells from blood. In the paper's terms, the cell subset or site label means: true naive CD4+ T cells. The chain links TRBV27 with TRBJ1-5; TRBD1 is a weak D gene call, 5 bases matching. The sequenced DNA is TGTGCCAGCAGTTTACAGGGTACCGCTCAGCCCCAGCATTTT. Protein translation: CASSLQGTAQPQHF.